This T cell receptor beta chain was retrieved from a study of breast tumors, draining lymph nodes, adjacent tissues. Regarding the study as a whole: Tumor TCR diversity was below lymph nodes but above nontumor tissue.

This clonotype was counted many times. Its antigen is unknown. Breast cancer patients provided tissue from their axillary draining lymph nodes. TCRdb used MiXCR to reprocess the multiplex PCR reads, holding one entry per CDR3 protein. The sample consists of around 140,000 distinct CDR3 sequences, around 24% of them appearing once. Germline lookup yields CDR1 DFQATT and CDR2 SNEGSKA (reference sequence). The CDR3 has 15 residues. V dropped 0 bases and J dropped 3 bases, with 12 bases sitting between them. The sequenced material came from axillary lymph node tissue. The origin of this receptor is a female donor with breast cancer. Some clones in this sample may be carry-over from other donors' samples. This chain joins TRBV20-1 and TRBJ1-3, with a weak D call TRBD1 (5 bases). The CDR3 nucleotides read TGCAGTGCTAGAGATATCAGGGCAGGTGGAAACACCATATATTTT. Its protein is CSARDIRAGGNTIYF.